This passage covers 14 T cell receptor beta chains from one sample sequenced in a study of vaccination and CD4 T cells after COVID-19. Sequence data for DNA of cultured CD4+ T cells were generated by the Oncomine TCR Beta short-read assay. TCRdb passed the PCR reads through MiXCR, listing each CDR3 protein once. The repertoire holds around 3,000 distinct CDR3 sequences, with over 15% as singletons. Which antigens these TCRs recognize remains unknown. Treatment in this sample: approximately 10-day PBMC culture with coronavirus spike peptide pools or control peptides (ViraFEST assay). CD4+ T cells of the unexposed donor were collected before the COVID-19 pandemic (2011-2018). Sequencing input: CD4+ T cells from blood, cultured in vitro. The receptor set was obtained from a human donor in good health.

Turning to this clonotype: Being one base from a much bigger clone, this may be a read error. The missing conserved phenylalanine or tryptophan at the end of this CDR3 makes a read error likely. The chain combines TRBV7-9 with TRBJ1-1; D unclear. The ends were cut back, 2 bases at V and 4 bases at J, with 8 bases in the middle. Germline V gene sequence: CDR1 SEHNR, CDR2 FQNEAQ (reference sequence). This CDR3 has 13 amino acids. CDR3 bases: TGTGCCAGCAGCTTAATGGGTGGCACTGAAGCTTTCTCT. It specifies CASSLMGGTEAFS.

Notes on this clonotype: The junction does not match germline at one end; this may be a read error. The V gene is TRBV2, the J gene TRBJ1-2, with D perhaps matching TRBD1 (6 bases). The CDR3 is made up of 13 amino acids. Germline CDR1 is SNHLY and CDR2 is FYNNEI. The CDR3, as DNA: TGTACCAGCAGGAGGGGACAAGATTATGGCTACACCTTC. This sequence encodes CTSRRGQDYGYTF. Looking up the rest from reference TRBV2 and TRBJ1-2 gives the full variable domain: EPEVTQTPSHQVTQMGQEVILRCVPISNHLYFYWYRQILGQKVEFLVSFYNNEISEKSEIFDDQFSVERPDGSNFTLKIRSTKLEDSAMYFCTSRRGQDYGYTFGSGTRLTVV.

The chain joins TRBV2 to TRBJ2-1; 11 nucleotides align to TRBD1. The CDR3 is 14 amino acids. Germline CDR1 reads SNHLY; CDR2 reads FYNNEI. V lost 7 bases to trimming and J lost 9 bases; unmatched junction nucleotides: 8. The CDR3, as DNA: TGTGCCAGCACTGTCGGACAGGGGGCAAGTGAGCAGTTCTTC. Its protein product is CASTVGQGASEQFF.

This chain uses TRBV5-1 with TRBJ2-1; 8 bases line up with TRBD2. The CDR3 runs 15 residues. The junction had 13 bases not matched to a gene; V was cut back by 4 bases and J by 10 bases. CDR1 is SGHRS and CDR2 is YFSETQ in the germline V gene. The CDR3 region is CASSRGGAGDSEQFF. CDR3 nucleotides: TGCGCCAGCAGCCGCGGGGGAGCGGGGGACTCCGAGCAGTTCTTC.

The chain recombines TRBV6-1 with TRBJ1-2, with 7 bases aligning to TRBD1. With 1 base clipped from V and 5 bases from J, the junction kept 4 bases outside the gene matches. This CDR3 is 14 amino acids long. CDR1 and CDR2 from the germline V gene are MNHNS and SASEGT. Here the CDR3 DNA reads TGTGCCAGCAGTGAAGACAGGGGTAGATATGGCTACACCTTC. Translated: CASSEDRGRYGYTF.

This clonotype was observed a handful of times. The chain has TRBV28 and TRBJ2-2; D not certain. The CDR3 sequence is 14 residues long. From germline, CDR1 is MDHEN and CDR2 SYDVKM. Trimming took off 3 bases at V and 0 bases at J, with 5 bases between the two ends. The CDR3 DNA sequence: TGTGCCAGCAGTTTCGGTGCGAACACCGGGGAGCTGTTTTTT. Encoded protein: CASSFGANTGELFF.

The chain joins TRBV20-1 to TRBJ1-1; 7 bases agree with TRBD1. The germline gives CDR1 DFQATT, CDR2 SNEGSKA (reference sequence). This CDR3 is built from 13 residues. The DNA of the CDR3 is TGCAGGGTTGGACGGACAGGCGGACGTGAAGCTTTCTTT. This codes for CRVGRTGGREAFF.

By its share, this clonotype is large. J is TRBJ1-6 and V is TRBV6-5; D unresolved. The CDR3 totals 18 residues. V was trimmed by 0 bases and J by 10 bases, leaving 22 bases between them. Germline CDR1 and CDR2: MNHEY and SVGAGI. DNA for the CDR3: TGTGCCAGCAGTTACTCGAGAGGGCTTGCCGGAGTCCCATCACCCCTCCACTTT. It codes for CASSYSRGLAGVPSPLHF.

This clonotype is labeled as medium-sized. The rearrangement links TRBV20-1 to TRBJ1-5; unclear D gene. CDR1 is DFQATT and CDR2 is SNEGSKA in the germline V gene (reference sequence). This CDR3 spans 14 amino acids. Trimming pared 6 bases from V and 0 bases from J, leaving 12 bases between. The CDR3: CSAFASYSNQPQHF. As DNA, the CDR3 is TGCAGTGCGTTTGCCAGCTATAGCAATCAGCCCCAGCATTTT.

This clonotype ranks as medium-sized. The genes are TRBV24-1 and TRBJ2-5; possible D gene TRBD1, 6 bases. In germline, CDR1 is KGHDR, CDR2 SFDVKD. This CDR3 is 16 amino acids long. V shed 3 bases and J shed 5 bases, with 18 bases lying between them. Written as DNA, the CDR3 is TGTGCCACCAGTGATCCCGCAGGGGATGGGCGGGAGACCCAGTACTTC. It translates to CATSDPAGDGRETQYF.

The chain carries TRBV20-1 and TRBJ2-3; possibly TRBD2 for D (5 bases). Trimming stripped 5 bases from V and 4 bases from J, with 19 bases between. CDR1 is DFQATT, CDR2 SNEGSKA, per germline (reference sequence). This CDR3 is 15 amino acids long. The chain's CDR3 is CSAPSLGSEADTQYF. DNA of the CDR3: TGCAGTGCTCCCTCGCTGGGTAGCGAGGCAGATACGCAGTATTTT.

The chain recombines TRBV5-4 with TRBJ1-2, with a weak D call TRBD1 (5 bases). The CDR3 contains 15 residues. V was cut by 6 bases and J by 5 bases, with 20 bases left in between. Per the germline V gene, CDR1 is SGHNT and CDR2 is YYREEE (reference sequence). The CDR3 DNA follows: TGTGCCAGCAAGCCCAGTGCCGGGACGGGGTATGGCTACACCTTC. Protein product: CASKPSAGTGYGYTF.

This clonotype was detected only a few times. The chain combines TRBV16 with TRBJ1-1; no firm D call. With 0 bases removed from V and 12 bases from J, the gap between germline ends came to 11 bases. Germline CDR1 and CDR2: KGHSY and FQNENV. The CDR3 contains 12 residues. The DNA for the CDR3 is TGTGCCAGCAGCCAATCGAGTGGTTGGTCTTTCTTT. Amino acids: CASSQSSGWSFF.

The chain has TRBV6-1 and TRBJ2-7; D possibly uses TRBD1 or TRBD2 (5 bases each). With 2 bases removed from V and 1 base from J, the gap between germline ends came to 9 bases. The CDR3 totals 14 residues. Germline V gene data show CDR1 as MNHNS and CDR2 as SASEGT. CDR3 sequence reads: CASSEFGGSYEQYF. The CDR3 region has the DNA TGTGCCAGCAGTGAATTTGGGGGTTCCTACGAGCAGTACTTC.